Listed below are T cell receptor beta chains from one sample, sequenced in a study of blood T cells in healthy people across ages. TCRdb reanalysed the 5' RACE reads using MiXCR and keeps one entry per CDR3 protein. The sample includes around 1.5 million distinct CDR3 sequences, roughly 30% of them seen just once. The sequencing sample was made of blood. All receptors derive from a young woman in good health. The CDR3 runs from the conserved cysteine through the conserved F or W. The order of the fields is J gene, V gene, clone size, D gene, CDR3 DNA, CDR3 protein. A D gene is named only where the DNA matches it firmly. Clone sizes are given selectively: once, few, many, or a class where the clone is expanded.

J: TRBJ2-1
V: TRBV20-1
size: many
D: NA
DNA: TGCAGTGCTTCCCTAGGTTCCTACAATGAGCAGTTCTTC
CDR3: CSASLGSYNEQFF

J: TRBJ1-4
V: TRBV11-2
size: NA
D: TRBD1
DNA: TGTGCCAGCAGCTTAGGGGACAGGGACATAGAAAAACTGTTTTTT
CDR3: CASSLGDRDIEKLFF

J: TRBJ2-5
V: TRBV5-1
size: NA
D: NA
DNA: TGCGCCAGCAGCTTGACCAGGGCCCAAGAGACCCAGTACTTC
CDR3: CASSLTRAQETQYF

J: TRBJ1-6
V: TRBV5-5
size: NA
D: NA
DNA: TGTGCCAGCAGCAACGAAAGGGAGGCGAGGCATTCACCCCTCCACTTT
CDR3: CASSNEREARHSPLHF

J: TRBJ1-6
V: TRBV6-5
size: NA
D: NA
DNA: TGTGCCAGCAAGGTGGGGGGTGAAAATTCACCCCTCCACTTT
CDR3: CASKVGGENSPLHF

J: TRBJ2-1
V: TRBV12-3/TRBV12-4
size: NA
D: NA
DNA: TGTGCCAGCAGTCCCTATTGGCCGAATGAGCAGTTCTTC
CDR3: CASSPYWPNEQFF

J: TRBJ2-1
V: TRBV24-1
size: NA
D: NA
DNA: TGTGCCACCAGGGATCTCCTATACAATGAGCAGTTCTTC
CDR3: CATRDLLYNEQFF

J: TRBJ2-1
V: TRBV9
size: NA
D: NA
DNA: TGTGCCAGCAGCATATCACAGGGTACAGATGAGCAGTTCTTC
CDR3: CASSISQGTDEQFF

J: TRBJ1-2
V: TRBV5-1
size: few
D: NA
DNA: TGCGCCAGCAGCTTGACAAGCCTACAGGACCATGGCTACACCTTC
CDR3: CASSLTSLQDHGYTF

J: TRBJ2-1
V: TRBV6-1
size: few
D: TRBD2
DNA: TGTGCCAGCAGGAAAGCGGGGGGCCGTGGGTACAATGAGCAGTTCTTC
CDR3: CASRKAGGRGYNEQFF

J: TRBJ2-1
V: TRBV5-1
size: few
D: NA
DNA: TGCGCCAGCAGCTTATCAGGGGGAGGAGGGGGCGATGAGCAGTTCTTC
CDR3: CASSLSGGGGGDEQFF

J: TRBJ1-1
V: TRBV2
size: NA
D: TRBD1
DNA: TGTGCCAGCAGTCCACAGGGGATTAGCACTGAAGCTTTCTTT
CDR3: CASSPQGISTEAFF

J: TRBJ2-2
V: TRBV24-1
size: NA
D: TRBD1
DNA: TGTGCCACCAGTGACCCCGGACAGGGTGACACCGGGGAGCTGTTTTTT
CDR3: CATSDPGQGDTGELFF

J: TRBJ1-1
V: TRBV28
size: NA
D: NA
DNA: TGTGCCAGCAGTTTGACGACTCGGAGCACTGAAGCTTTCTTT
CDR3: CASSLTTRSTEAFF

J: TRBJ1-2
V: TRBV2
size: few
D: TRBD1
DNA: TGTGCCAGCAGTGAGTCGGGACAGGGTACGATCTATGGCTACACCTTC
CDR3: CASSESGQGTIYGYTF

J: TRBJ2-7
V: TRBV20-1
size: many
D: TRBD2
DNA: TGCAGTGCCAGAGACGGGGGGGGCCTCTACGAGCAGTACTTC
CDR3: CSARDGGGLYEQYF